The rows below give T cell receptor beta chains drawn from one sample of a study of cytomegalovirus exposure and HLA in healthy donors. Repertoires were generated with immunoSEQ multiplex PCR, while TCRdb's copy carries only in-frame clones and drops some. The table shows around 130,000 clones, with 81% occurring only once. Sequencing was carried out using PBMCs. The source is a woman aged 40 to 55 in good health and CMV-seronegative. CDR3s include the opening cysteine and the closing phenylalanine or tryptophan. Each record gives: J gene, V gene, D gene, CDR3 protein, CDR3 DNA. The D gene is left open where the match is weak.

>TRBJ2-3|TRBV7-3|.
CASSSGSFTDTQYF
TGTGCCAGCAGCTCCGGGTCTTTCACAGATACGCAGTATTTT
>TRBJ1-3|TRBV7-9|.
CASSLAGARNTIYF
TGTGCCAGCAGCTTAGCAGGGGCGAGGAACACCATATATTTT
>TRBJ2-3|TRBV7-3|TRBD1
CASSLGTLRDRNTDTQYF
TGTGCCAGCAGCTTAGGGACGTTAAGGGACAGGAACACAGATACGCAGTATTTT
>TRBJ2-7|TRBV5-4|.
CASSLGNYEQYF
TGTGCCAGCAGCTTGGGTAACTACGAGCAGTACTTC
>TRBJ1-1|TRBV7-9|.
CASSLVVEAFF
TGTGCCAGCAGCTTAGTCGTCGAAGCTTTCTTT
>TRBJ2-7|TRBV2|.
CASTAGSYEQYF
TGTGCCAGCACGGCGGGGTCGTACGAGCAGTACTTC
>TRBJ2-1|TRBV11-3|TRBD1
CASSLTGAGEQFF
TGTGCCAGCAGCCTGACAGGGGCGGGTGAGCAGTTCTTC
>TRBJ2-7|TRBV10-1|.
CASSEAGFYEQYF
TGCGCCAGCAGTGAGGCAGGCTTCTACGAGCAGTACTTC
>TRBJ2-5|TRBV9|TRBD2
CASSVGLAGGQETQYF
TGTGCCAGCAGCGTCGGACTAGCGGGGGGCCAAGAGACCCAGTACTTC
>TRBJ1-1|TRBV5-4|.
CASSPLAGDGIEAFF
TGTGCCAGCAGCCCCCTGGCGGGGGACGGGATTGAAGCTTTCTTT